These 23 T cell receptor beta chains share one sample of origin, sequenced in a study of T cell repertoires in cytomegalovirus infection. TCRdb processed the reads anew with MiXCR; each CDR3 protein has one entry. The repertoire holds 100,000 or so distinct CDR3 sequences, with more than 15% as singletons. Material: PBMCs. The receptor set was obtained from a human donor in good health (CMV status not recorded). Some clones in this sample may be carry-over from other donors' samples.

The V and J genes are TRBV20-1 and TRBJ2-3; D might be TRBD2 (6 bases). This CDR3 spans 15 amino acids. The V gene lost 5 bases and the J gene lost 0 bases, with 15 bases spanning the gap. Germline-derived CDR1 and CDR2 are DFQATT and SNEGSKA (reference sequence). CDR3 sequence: CSARRGITSTDTQYF. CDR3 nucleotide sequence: TGCAGTGCTCGACGGGGGATTACTAGCACAGATACGCAGTATTTT.

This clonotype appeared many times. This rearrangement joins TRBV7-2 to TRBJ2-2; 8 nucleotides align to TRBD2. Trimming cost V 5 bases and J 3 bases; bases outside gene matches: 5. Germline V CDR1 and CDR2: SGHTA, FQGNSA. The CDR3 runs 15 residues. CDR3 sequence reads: CASSLGGGDTGELFF. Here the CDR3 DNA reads TGTGCCAGCAGCCTCGGGGGGGGCGACACCGGGGAGCTGTTTTTT.

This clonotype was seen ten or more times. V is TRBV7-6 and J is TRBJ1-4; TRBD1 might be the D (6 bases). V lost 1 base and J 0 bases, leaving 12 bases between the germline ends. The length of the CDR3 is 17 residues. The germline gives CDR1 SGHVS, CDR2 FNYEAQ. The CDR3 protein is CASSLGTGTPTNEKLFF. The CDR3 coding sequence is TGTGCCAGCAGCTTAGGTACCGGGACACCAACTAATGAAAAACTGTTTTTT.

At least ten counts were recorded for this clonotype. CDR3 DNA sequence: TGTGCCAGCAGCCGAAGGGCAAGCGGGGGGGCCGTCACGCAGTATTTT. It yields the protein CASSRRASGGAVTQYF. V is TRBV7-2 and J is TRBJ2-3, with 10 positions matching TRBD2. The junction had 14 bases not matched to a gene; V was cut back by 5 bases and J by 9 bases. This CDR3 contains 16 residues. Germline V CDR1 and CDR2: SGHTA, FQGNSA.

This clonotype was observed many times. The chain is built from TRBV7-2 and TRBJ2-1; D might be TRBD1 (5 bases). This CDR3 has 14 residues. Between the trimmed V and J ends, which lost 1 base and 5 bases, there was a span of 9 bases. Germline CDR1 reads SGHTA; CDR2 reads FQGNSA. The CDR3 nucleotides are TGTGCCAGCAGCTTAGATGCGACAGACAATGAGCAGTTCTTC. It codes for CASSLDATDNEQFF.

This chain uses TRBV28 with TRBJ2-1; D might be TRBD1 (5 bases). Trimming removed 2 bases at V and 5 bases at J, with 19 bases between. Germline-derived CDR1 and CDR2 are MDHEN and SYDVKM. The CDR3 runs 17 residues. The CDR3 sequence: CASSLALSGLGDNEQFF. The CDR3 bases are TGTGCCAGCAGTTTAGCCCTTTCAGGGTTGGGCGACAATGAGCAGTTCTTC. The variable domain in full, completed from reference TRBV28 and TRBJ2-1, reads DVKVTQSSRYLVKRTGEKVFLECVQDMDHENMFWYRQDPGLGLRLIYFSYDVKMKEKGDIPEGYSVSREKKERFSLILESASTNQTSMYLCASSLALSGLGDNEQFFGPGTRLTVL.

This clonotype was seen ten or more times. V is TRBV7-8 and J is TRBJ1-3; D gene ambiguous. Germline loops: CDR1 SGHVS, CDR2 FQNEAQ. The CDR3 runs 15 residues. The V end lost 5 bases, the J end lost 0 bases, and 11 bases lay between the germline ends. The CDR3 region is CASSPSSFSGNTIYF. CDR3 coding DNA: TGTGCCAGCAGCCCTTCTAGTTTCTCTGGAAACACCATATATTTT.

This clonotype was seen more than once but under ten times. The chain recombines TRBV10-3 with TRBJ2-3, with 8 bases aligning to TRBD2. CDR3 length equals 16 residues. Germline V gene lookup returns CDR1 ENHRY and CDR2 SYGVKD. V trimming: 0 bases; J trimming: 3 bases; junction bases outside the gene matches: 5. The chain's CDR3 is CAISESRAGVTDTQYF. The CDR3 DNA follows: TGTGCCATCAGTGAGTCTCGAGCGGGGGTAACAGATACGCAGTATTTT.

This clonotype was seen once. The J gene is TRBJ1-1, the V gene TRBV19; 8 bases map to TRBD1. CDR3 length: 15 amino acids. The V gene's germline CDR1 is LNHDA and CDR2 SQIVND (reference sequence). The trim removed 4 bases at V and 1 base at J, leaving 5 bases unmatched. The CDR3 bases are TGTGCCAGTAGTAGCACAGGGGGAAGGAACACTGAAGCTTTCTTT. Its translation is CASSSTGGRNTEAFF.

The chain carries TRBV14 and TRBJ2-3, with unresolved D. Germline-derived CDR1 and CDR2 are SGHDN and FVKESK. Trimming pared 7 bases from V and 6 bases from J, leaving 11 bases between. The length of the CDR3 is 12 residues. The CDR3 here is CASIRIGDTQYF. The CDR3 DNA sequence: TGTGCCAGCATCCGGATAGGGGATACGCAGTATTTT.

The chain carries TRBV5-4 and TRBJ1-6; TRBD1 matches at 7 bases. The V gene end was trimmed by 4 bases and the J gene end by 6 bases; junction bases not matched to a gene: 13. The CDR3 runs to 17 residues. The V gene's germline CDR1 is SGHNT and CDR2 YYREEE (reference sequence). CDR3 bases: TGTGCCAGCAGCCTACGTTTTACAGGGGTGGCTAATTCACCCCTCCACTTT. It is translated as CASSLRFTGVANSPLHF.

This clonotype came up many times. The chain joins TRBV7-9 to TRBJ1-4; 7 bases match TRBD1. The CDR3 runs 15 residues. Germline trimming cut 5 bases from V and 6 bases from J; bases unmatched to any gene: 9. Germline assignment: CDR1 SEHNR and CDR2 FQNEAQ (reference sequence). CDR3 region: CASSLGTDWDEKLFF. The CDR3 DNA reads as TGTGCCAGCAGCCTGGGGACAGATTGGGATGAAAAACTGTTTTTT.

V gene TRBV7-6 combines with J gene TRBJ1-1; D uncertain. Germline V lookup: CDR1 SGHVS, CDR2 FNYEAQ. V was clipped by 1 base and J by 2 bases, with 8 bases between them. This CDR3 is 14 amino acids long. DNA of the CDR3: TGTGCCAGCAGCTTAGAGTTTCTTAACACTGAAGCTTTCTTT. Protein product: CASSLEFLNTEAFF.

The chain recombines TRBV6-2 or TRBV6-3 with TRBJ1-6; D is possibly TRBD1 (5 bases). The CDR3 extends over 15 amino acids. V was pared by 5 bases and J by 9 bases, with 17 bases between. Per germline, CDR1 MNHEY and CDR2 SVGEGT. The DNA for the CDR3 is TGTGCCAGCAGTCCCCCCCAGGGAAGACGTTCACCCCTCCACTTT. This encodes CASSPPQGRRSPLHF.

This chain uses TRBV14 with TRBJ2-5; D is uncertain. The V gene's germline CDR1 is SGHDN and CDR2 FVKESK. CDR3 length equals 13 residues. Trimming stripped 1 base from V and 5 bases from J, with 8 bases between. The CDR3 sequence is CASSQGTLETQYF. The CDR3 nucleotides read TGTGCCAGCAGCCAAGGGACGCTGGAGACCCAGTACTTC.

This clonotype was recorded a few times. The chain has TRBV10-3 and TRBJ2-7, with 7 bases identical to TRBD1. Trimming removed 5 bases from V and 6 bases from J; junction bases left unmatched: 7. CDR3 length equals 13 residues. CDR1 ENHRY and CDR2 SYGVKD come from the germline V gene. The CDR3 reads CAISWDRPREQYF. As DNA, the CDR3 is TGTGCCATCAGTTGGGACAGACCTCGCGAGCAGTACTTC.

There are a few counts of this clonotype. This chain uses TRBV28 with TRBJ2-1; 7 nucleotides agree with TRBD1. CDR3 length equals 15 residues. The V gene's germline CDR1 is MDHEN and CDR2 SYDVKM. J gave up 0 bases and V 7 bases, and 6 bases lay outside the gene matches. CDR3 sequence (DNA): TGTGCCAGCACCAAGCCAGGGGGCTCCTACAATGAGCAGTTCTTC. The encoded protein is CASTKPGGSYNEQFF.

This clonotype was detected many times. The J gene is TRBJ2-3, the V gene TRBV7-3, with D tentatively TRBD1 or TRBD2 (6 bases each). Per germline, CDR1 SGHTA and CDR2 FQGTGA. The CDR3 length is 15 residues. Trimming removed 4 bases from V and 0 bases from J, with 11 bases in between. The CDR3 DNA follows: TGTGCCAGCAGCTACTCGGGGGCTAGCACAGATACGCAGTATTTT. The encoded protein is CASSYSGASTDTQYF.

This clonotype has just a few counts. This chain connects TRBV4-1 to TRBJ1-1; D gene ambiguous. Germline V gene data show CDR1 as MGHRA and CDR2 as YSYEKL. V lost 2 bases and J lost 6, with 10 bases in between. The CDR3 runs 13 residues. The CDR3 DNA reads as TGCGCCAGCAGCCAAAACGTTAACGCTGAAGCTTTCTTT. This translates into CASSQNVNAEAFF.

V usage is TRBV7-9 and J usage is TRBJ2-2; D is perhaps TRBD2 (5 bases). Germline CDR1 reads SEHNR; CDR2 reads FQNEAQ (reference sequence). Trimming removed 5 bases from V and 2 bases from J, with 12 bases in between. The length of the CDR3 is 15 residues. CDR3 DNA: TGTGCCAGCAGCCCCCTCAGCGGTAACACCGGGGAGCTGTTTTTT. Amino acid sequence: CASSPLSGNTGELFF.

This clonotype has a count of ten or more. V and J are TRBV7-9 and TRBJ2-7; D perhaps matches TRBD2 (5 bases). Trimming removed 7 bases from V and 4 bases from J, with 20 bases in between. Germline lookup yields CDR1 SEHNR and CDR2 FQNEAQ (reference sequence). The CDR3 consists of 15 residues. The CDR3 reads CASTPSTPGVYEQYF. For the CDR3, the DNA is TGTGCCAGCACCCCGTCTACTCCCGGGGTTTACGAGCAGTACTTC. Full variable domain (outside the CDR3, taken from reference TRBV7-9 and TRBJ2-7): DTGVSQNPRHKITKRGQNVTFRCDPISEHNRLYWYRQTLGQGPEFLTYFQNEAQLEKSRLLSDRFSAERPKGSFSTLEIQRTEQGDSAMYLCASTPSTPGVYEQYFGPGTRLTVT.

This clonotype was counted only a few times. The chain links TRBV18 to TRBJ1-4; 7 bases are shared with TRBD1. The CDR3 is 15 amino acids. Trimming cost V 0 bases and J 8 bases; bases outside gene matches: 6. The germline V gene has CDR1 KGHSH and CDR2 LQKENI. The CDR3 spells CASSPPTGLEEKLFF. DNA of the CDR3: TGTGCCAGCTCACCACCGACAGGGCTTGAGGAAAAACTGTTTTTT.

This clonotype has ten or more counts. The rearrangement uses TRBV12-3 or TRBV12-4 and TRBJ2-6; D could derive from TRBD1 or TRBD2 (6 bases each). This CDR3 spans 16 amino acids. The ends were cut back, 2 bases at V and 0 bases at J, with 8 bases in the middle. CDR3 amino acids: CASSLRGVSGANVLTF. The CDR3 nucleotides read TGTGCCAGCAGTTTAAGGGGGGTCTCTGGGGCCAACGTCCTGACTTTC.